The 6 T cell receptor beta chains presented below share a single source sample, sequenced in a study of human T cells and chemical hapten exposure (dated by TCRdb to the early 2020s). The time point label, as the study defines it: patch test 3, about 24 weeks after DPC sensitization. Interpreted using the paper, the treatment or condition label stands for: therapeutic diphenylcyclopropenone sensitization with weekly scalp DPC. Libraries were made using RACE. Sequencer: NextSeq 500. TCRdb applied fastp at Q25 and MiXCR to the public reads, then kept only in-frame beta chains. Every CDR3 protein is listed once, alongside the most common genes and DNA of its rows. This sample gives 99,000 or so distinct CDR3 sequences in total; less than 45% of them show up just once. The ten biggest clones cover about 2.9% of the sample. The sequences come from whole blood, collected in connection with sensitization to the hapten diphenylcyclopropenone (DPC). Source of these receptors: a man aged 40-55 years with alopecia areata. Some clones in this sample may be carry-over from other donors' samples.

This clonotype rates as medium-sized (0.01 to 0.1%). V usage is TRBV29-1 and J usage is TRBJ2-5, with TRBD1 as a possible D gene (5 bases). The germline CDR1 and CDR2 sequences are SQVTM and ANQGSEA. This CDR3 has 12 amino acids. With 4 bases removed from V and 4 bases from J, the gap between germline ends came to 10 bases. This CDR3 reads CSVGGAGETQYF. The CDR3 bases are TGCAGCGTTGGGGGCGCAGGAGAGACCCAGTACTTC.

V is TRBV7-2 and J is TRBJ2-2; D gene uncertain. This CDR3 is built from 14 residues. CDR1 and CDR2 (germline): SGHTA, FQGNSA. Trimming pared 1 base from V and 1 base from J, leaving 4 bases between. Written as DNA, the CDR3 is TGTGCCAGCAGCTTAGGGCGGAACACCGGGGAGCTGTTTTTT. Encoded protein: CASSLGRNTGELFF.

The rearrangement joins TRBV12-3 or TRBV12-4 to TRBJ2-1; TRBD1 agrees at 7 bases. CDR3 length equals 15 residues. The V and J ends lost 5 bases and 8 bases, in that order; junction bases with no gene match: 12. This CDR3 reads CASSERQGRSDEQFF. The CDR3, as DNA: TGTGCCAGCAGTGAAAGACAGGGTCGGTCCGATGAGCAGTTCTTC.

V usage is TRBV18 and J usage is TRBJ1-4; D uncertain. V gave up 4 bases and J gave up 5 bases, with 11 bases separating them. There are 14 residues in the CDR3. The V gene's germline CDR1 is KGHSH and CDR2 LQKENI. The CDR3 DNA follows: TGTGCCAGCTCACAGGGCTCCGGAAATGAAAAACTGTTTTTT. Translated: CASSQGSGNEKLFF.

The V gene is TRBV27, the J gene TRBJ1-3, with D possibly matching TRBD1 (5 bases). Trimming cost V 5 bases and J 0 bases, with 11 bases left between them. The V gene's germline CDR1 is MNHEY and CDR2 SMNVEV (reference sequence). The CDR3 consists of 15 residues. CDR3 in amino acids: CASSPGYSSGNTIYF. The DNA of the CDR3 is TGTGCCAGCAGTCCAGGGTACAGCTCTGGAAACACCATATATTTT.

This clonotype has just one count. The J gene is TRBJ2-4, the V gene TRBV20-1, with TRBD1 identical over 7 bases. The germline V gene has CDR1 DFQATT and CDR2 SNEGSKA (reference sequence). The length of the CDR3 is 13 residues. With V trimmed by 1 base and J by 9 bases, 6 bases remained unmatched. For the CDR3, the DNA is TGCAGTGCTAGAGCACAGGGGTCGGTCATTCAGTACTTC. This encodes CSARAQGSVIQYF.